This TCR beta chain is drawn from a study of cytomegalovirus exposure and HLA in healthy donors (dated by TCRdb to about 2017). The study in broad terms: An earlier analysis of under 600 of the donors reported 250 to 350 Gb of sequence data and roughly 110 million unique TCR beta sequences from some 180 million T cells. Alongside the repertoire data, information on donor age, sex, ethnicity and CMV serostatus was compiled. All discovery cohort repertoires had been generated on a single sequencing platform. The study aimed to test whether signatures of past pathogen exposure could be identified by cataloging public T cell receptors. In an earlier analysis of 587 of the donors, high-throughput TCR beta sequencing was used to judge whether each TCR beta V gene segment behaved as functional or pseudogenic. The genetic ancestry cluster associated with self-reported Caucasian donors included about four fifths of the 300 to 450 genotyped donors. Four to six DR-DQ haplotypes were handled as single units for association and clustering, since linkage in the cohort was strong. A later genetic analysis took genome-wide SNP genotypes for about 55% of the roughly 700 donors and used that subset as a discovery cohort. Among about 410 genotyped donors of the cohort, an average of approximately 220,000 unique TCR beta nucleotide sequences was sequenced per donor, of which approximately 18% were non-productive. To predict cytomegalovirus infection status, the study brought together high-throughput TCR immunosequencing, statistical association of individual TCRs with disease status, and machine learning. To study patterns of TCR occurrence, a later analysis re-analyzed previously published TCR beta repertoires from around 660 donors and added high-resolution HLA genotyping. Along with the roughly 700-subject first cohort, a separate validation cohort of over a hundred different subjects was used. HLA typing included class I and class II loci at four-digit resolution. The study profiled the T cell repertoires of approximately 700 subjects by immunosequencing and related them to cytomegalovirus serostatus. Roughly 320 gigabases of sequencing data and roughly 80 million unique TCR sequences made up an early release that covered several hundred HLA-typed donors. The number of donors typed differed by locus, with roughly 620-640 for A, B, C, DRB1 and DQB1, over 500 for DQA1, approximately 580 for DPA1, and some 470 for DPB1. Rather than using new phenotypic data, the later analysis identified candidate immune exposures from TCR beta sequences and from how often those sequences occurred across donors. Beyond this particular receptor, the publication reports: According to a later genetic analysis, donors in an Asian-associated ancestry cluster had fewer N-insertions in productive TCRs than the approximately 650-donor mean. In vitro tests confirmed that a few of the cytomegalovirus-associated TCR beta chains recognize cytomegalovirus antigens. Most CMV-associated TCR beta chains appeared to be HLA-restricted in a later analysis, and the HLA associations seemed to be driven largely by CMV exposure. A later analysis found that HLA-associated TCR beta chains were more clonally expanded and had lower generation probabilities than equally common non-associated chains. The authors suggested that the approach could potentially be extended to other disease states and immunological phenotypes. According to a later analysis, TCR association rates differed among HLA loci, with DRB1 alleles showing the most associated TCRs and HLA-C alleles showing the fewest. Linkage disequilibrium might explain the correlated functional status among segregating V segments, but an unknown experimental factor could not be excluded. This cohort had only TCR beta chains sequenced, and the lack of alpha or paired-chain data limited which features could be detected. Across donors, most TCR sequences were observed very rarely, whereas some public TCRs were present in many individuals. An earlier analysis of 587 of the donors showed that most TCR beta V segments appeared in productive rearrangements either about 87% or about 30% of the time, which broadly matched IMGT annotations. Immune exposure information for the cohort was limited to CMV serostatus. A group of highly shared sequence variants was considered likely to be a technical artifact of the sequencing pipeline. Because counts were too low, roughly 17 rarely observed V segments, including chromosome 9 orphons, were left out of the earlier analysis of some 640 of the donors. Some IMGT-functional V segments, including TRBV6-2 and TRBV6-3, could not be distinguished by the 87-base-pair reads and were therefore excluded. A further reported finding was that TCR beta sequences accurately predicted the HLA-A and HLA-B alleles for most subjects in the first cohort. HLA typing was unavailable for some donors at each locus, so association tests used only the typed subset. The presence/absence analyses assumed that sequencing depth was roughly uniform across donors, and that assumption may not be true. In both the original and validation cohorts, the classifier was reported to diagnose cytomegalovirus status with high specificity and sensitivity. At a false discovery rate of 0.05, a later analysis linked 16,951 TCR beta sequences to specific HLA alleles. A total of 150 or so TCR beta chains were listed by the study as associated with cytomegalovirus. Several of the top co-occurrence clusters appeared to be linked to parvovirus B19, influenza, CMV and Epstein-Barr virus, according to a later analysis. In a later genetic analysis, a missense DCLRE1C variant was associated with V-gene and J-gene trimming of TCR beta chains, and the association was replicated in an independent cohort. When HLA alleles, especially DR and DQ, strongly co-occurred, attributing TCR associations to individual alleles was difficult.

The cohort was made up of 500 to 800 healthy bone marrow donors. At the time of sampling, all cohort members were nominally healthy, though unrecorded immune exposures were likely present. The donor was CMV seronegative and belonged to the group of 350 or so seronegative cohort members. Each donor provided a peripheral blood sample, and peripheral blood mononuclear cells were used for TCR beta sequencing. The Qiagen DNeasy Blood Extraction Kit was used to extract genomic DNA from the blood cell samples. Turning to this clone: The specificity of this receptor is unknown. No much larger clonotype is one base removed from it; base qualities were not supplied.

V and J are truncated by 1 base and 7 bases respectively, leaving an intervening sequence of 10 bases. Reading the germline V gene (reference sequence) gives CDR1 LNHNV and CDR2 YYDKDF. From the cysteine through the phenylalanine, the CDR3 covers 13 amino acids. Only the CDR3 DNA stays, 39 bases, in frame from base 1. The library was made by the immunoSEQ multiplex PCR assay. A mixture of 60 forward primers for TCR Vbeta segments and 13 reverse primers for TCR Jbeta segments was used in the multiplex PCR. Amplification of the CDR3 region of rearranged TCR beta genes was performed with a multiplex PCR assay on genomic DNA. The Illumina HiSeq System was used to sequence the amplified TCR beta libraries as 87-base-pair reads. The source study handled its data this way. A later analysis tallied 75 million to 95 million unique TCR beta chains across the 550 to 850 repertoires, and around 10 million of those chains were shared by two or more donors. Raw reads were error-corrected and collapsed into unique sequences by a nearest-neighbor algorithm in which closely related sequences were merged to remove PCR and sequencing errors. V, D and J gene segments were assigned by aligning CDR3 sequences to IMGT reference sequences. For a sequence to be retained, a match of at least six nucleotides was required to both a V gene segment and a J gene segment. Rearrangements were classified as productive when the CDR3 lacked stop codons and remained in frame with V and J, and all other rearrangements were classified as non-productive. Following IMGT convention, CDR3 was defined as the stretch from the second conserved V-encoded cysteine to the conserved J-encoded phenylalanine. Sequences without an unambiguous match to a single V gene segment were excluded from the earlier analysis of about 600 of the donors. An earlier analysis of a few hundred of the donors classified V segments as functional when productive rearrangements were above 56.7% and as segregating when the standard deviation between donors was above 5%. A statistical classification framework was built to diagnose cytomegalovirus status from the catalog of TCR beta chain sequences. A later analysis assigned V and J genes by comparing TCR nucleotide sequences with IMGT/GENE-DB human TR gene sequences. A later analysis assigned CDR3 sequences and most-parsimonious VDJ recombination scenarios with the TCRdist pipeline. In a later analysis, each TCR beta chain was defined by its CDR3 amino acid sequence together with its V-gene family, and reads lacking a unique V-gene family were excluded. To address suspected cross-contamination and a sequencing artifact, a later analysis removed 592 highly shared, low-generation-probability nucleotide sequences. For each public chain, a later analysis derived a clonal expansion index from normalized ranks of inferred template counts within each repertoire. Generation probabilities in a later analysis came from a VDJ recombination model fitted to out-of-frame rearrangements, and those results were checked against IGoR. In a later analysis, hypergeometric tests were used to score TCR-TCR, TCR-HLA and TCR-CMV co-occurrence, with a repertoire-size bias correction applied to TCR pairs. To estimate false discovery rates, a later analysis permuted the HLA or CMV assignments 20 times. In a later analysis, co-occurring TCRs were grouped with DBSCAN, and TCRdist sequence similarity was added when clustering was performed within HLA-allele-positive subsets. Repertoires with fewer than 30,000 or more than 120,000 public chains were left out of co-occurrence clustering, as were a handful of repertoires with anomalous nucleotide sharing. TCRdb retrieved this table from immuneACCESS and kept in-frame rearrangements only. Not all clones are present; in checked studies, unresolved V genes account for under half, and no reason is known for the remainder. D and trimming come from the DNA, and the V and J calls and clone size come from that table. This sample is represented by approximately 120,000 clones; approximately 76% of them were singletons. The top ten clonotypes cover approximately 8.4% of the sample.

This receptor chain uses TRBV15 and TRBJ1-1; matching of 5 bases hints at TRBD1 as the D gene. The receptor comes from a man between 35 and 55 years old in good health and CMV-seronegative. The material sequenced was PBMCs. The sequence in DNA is TGTGCCACCAGCAGAGGCAGGGAGGATGAAGCTTTCTTT. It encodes CATSRGREDEAFF.